This T cell receptor beta chain came from a study of blood T cell repertoires in COVID-19. Study-wide context: Samples came from the United States, Italy and Spain, spanning acute and convalescent COVID-19. Sample material is recorded as cDNA or gDNA derived from T cells, B-cell-depleted T cells, or PBMCs.

Per the original methods: Reference gene primers were amplified, and this amplification served to estimate nucleated cell counts. The data were produced by immunoSEQ multiplex PCR, yet TCRdb's version contains in-frame clones alone and is incomplete. V, J and clone size reflect that table, while D and trimming were determined from the DNA. The sample records roughly 290,000 clones, around four fifths being singletons. This CDR3 is 11 amino acids long. V gave up 8 bases and J gave up 3 bases, with 11 bases separating them. The germline gives CDR1 SQVTM, CDR2 ANQGSEA. The genes are TRBV29-1 and TRBJ2-7; no reliable D call. Sequenced sample: peripheral blood. The clonotype comes from a woman aged 50 to 60 with active or convalescent COVID-19. CDR3 DNA: TGCAGCATAACCCAGGACTACGAGCAGTACTTC. This translates into CSITQDYEQYF.